This T cell receptor beta chain originates from a study of T cells in Graves' hyperthyroidism and ophthalmopathy. Study observations and caveats: Before onset, by a median of approximately 6.8 months, the model predicted ophthalmopathy. Expanded thyroid clonotypes (above 0.001) were mostly also found in blood.

Details on this clonotype: Its antigen is not known.

The TCR beta CDR3 regions underwent amplification using RNA transcripts as the source. HTBI primers were used for first-round RT-PCR of the TCR CDR3. TCRdb itself ran the multiplex PCR reads through MiXCR, one entry per CDR3 protein. There are some 600,000 distinct CDR3 sequences in the sample; 40% to 55% occur only once, and just under 8.5% lies in the top ten. It was considered stable Graves' hyperthyroidism when ophthalmopathy did not progress within 18 months. Diagnosis relied on clinical symptoms, serum thyroxine and TRAb, thyroid ultrasound and orbital computed tomography. This CDR3 comprises 16 residues. CDR1 is SGHRS, CDR2 YFSETQ, per germline. V lost 7 bases and J lost 2, with 19 bases in between.

The J gene is TRBJ1-5, the V gene TRBV5-1; a possible D gene is TRBD1 (6 bases). The clonotype was recovered from a woman under 30 with Graves' hyperthyroidism. Sequenced material: peripheral blood or thyroid tissue (not recorded which). In nucleotides, the CDR3 is TGCGCCAGCGGGCGCTGGGGGGCGGTTGGCAATCAGCCCCAGCATTTT. Protein product: CASGRWGAVGNQPQHF. Full variable domain (outside the CDR3, taken from reference TRBV5-1 and TRBJ1-5): KAGVTQTPRYLIKTRGQQVTLSCSPISGHRSVSWYQQTPGQGLQFLFEYFSETQRNKGNFPGRFSGRQFSNSRSEMNVSTLELGDSALYLCASGRWGAVGNQPQHFGDGTRLSIL.